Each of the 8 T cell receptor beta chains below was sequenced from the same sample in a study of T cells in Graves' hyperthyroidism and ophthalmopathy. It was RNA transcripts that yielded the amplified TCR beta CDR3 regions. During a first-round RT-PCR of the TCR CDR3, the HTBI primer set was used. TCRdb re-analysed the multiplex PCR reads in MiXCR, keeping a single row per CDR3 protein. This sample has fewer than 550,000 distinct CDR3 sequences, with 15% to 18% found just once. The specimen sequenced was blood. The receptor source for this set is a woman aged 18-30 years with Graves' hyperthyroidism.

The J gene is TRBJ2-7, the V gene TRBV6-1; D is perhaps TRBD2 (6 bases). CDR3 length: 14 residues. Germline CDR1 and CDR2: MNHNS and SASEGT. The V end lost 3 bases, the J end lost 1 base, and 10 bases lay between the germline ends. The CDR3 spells CASSDLGTSYEQYF. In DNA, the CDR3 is TGTGCCAGCAGTGACCTCGGGACTTCCTACGAGCAGTACTTC.

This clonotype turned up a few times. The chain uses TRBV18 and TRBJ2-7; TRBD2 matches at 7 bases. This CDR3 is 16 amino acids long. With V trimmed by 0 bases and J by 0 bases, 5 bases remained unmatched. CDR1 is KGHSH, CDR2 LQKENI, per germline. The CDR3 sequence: CASSPPPSGYSYEQYF. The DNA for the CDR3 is TGTGCCAGCTCACCACCCCCTAGCGGCTACTCCTACGAGCAGTACTTC.

CDR3 bases: TGTGCCAGCAGCATAAGGGGTACGCAGTATTTT. Protein sequence: CASSIRGTQYF. The V call is TRBV6-1, the J call TRBJ2-3; tentatively, D is TRBD1 (5 bases). This CDR3 has 11 residues. With 6 bases removed from V and 8 bases from J, the gap between germline ends came to 9 bases. Germline V gene data show CDR1 as MNHNS and CDR2 as SASEGT.

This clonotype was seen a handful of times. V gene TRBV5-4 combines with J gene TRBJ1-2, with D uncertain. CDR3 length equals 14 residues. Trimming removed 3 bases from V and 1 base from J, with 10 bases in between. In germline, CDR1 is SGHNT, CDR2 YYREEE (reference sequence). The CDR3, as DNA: TGTGCCAGCAGCTCACCAGGAGGTAACTATGGCTACACCTTC. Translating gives CASSSPGGNYGYTF.

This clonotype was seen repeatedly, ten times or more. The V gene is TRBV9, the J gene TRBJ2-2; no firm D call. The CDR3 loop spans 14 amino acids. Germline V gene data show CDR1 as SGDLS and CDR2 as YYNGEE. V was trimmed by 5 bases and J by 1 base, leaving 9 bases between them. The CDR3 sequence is CASRAGWNTGELFF. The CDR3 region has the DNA TGTGCCAGCAGAGCCGGATGGAACACCGGGGAGCTGTTTTTT.

The CDR3: CASSPRLWDSGGKTQYF. For the CDR3, the DNA is TGTGCCAGCAGCCCTCGCTTATGGGACTCCGGAGGGAAGACCCAGTACTTC. The V call is TRBV2, the J call TRBJ2-5; D perhaps matches TRBD2 (6 bases). The CDR3 has 17 residues. CDR1 and CDR2 from the germline V gene are SNHLY and FYNNEI. V was cut by 6 bases and J by 6 bases, with 26 bases left in between.

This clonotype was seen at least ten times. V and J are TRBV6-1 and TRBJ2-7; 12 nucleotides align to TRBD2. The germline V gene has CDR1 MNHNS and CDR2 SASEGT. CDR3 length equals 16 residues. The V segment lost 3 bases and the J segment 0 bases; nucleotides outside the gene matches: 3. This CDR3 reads CASSDPLAGGSYEQYF. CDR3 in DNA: TGTGCCAGCAGTGACCCACTAGCGGGGGGCTCCTACGAGCAGTACTTC.

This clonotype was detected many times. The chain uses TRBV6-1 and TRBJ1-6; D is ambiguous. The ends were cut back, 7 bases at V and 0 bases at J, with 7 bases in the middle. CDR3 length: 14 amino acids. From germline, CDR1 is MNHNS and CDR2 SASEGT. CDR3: CASTHLSYNSPLHF. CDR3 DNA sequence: TGTGCCAGCACCCACCTCTCCTATAATTCACCCCTCCACTTT.